The following is a TCR beta chain sequence with its context. Its antigen is unidentified. This sample was included in a study of identical twins. Findings of the study overall: Models came in too low on out-of-frame TCR alpha sharing in monozygotic twins. Out-of-frame alpha sequences common to twins exhibited a surplus of low generation probability.

Only healthy Caucasians were enrolled as donors. cDNA molecules carried unique molecular identifiers, and template switching added a universal primer site. TCRdb ran MiXCR on the 5' RACE reads and lists one entry per CDR3 protein. The sample includes 1.5 million or so distinct CDR3 sequences, around a third of them seen just once. The CDR3 length is 15 residues. CDR1 is LGHNA, CDR2 YNFKEQ, per germline. V was clipped by 0 bases and J by 2 bases, with 10 bases between them. Specimen: cord blood. The V call is TRBV4-2, the J call TRBJ1-2; D remains unclear. This TCR was sampled from a newborn girl in good health. The CDR3 coding sequence is TGTGCCAGCAGCCAAGATAGTCGGCAGAACTATGGCTACACCTTC. Its translation: CASSQDSRQNYGYTF.